The subject of this entry is one T cell receptor beta chain. Ages ranged from about 18 to 89 years, with residence in under 25 US areas. This CDR3 has 15 amino acids. The germline CDR1 and CDR2 sequences are SGHAT and FQNNGV. J gave up 0 bases and V 7 bases, and 5 bases lay outside the gene matches. This record comes from a study of blood T cell repertoires in COVID-19. About the research overall: Donors in the United States, Italy and Spain gave samples during acute or convalescent COVID-19.

Authors' methods: The authors estimated nucleated cell counts from reference gene primer amplification. Only in-frame clones appear in the TCRdb table, and some are missing; sequencing was by immunoSEQ multiplex PCR. The V and J calls and clone size come from that table; D and trimming were worked out from the DNA. The table lists more than 110,000 clones, about nine tenths of them singletons. Sequences were obtained from PBMCs or T cells enriched from blood (not recorded which). The clonotype comes from a man in his forties or fifties who had recovered from COVID-19. The rearrangement uses TRBV11-2 and TRBJ2-1; 8 nucleotides line up with TRBD2. CDR3 bases: TGTGCCAGCACCCGAAGCGGGAGCTCCTACAATGAGCAGTTCTTC. Its translation: CASTRSGSSYNEQFF.